The source of this T cell receptor beta chain is a study of blood T cell repertoires in COVID-19. Study in general: Acute and convalescent COVID-19 specimens originated in the United States, Italy and Spain.

This clone was detected only a few times. Methods used by the authors: Cell counts per sample came from amplifying reference gene primers. Profiling relied on immunoSEQ multiplex PCR, and the TCRdb table lists in-frame clones only, not all of them. V, J and clone size are taken as reported in that table, and D and trimming were inferred from the DNA itself. The table has nearly 60,000 clones, over 75% seen once; the top ten hold around 5.1%. The CDR3 contains 15 residues. Germline loops: CDR1 SEHNR, CDR2 FQNEAQ (reference sequence). With 4 bases removed from V and 6 bases from J, the gap between germline ends came to 16 bases.

The TCR originated in a man aged 40-49 years with active COVID-19. The source material was peripheral blood. J is TRBJ1-3 and V is TRBV7-9; D not certain. CDR3 residues: CASSSYNDDINTIYF. The CDR3 DNA reads TGTGCCAGCAGCTCCTATAATGATGACATAAACACCATATATTTT.